The T cell receptor beta chain described here comes from a study of beta chain features in type 1 diabetes. Findings and limits, study-wide: In all four CD4+ subsets, TCRB CDR3 length was significantly, moderately reduced in type 1 diabetes.

Germline V gene sequence: CDR1 MNHNY, CDR2 SVGAGI (reference sequence). This CDR3 comprises 13 residues. The V gene end was trimmed by 9 bases and the J gene end by 2 bases; junction bases not matched to a gene: 6. To note about this clone: Its antigen is still unknown.

As every portion of the isolated RNA was reverse transcribed, the sequencing read expressed TCRB transcripts. The repertoire was sequenced with immunoSEQ multiplex PCR; TCRdb's copy has only in-frame clones and lacks some. Of hundreds of thousands of clones in the sample, around an eighth are singletons; the top ten hold approximately 0.02%. The sequenced sample consisted of naive CD4+ T cells from blood. The receptor was derived from a man younger than 35 with type 1 diabetes. The V and J genes are TRBV6-6 and TRBJ2-5, with 7 bases matching TRBD1. The CDR3 sequence: CASLQQGQETQYF. In DNA, the CDR3 is TGTGCCAGTCTACAACAGGGGCAAGAGACCCAGTACTTC.